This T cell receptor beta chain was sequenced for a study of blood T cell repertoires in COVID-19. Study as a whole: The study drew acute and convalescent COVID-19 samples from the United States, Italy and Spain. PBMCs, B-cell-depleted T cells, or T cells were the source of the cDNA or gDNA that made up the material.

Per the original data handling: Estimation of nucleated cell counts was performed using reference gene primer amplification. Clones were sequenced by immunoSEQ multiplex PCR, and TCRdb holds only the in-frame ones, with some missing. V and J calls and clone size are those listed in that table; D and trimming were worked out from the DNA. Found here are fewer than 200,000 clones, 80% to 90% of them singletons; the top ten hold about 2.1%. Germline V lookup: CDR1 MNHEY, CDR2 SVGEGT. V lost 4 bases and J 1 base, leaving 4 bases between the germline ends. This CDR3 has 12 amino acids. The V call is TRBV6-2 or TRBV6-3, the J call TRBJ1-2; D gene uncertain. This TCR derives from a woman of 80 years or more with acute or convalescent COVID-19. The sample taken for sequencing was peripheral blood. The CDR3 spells CASSLVNYGYTF. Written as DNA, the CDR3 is TGTGCCAGCAGTTTAGTTAACTATGGCTACACCTTC.